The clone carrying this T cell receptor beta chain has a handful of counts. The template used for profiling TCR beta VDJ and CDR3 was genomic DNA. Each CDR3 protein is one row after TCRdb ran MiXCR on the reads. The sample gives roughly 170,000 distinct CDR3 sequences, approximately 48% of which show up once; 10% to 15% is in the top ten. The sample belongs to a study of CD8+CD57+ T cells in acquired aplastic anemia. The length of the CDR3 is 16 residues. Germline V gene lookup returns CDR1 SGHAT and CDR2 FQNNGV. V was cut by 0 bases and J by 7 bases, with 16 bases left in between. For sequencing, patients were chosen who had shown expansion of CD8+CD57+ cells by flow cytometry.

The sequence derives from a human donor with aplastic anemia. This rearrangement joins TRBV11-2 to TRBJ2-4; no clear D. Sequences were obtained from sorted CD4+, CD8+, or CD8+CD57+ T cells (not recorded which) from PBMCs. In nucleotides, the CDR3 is TGTGCCAGCAGCTTAGATTCGTCGCGACTTAGGAACATTCAGTACTTC. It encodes CASSLDSSRLRNIQYF.